These 10 T cell receptor beta chains originate from one sample sequenced in a study of tumor-infiltrating lymphocytes in localized non-small cell lung cancer. Assay used: immunoSEQ multiplex PCR; TCRdb lists only in-frame clones, some missing. The sample lists some 8,000 clones, almost 80% occurring once. Material: uninvolved lung tissue not adjacent to the tumor. The receptors stem from a human donor with non-small cell lung cancer.

This clone was counted a few times. The chain carries TRBV6-5 and TRBJ1-5; 8 bases line up with TRBD1. V gave up 6 bases and J gave up 5 bases; unmatched junction bases: 6. Germline lookup yields CDR1 MNHEY and CDR2 SVGAGI. The CDR3 covers 14 residues. The CDR3 DNA reads as TGTGCCAGCAGAACAGGACAGGGACATCAGCCCCAGCATTTT. Its protein is CASRTGQGHQPQHF.

V usage is TRBV7-9 and J usage is TRBJ1-4; 10 bases align to TRBD1. Trimming removed 3 bases from V and 8 bases from J; junction bases left unmatched: 9. The CDR3 consists of 16 residues. Germline V CDR1 and CDR2: SEHNR, FQNEAQ (reference sequence). CDR3 DNA: TGTGCCAGCAGCTTTTCGTCCGGGACAGGGGACGAAAAACTGTTTTTT. It specifies CASSFSSGTGDEKLFF.

The rearrangement uses TRBV5-6 and TRBJ1-2, with TRBD1 identical over 7 bases. The CDR3 has 16 residues. V shed 2 bases and J 8 bases; nucleotides not matched to a gene: 15. Germline V gene sequence: CDR1 SGHDT, CDR2 YYEEEE. CDR3 in DNA: TGTGCCAGCAGCTTACAGGGGCAGGATGTCTGGGGCGGCTACACCTTC. Protein: CASSLQGQDVWGGYTF.

In this sample, this clone turned up once. The genes are TRBV5-1 and TRBJ2-1; D ambiguous. Trimming took 0 bases from V and 9 from J, leaving 4 bases between them. Germline-derived CDR1 and CDR2 are SGHRS and YFSETQ. CDR3 length: 11 amino acids. The CDR3 is CASSLEGEQFF. The CDR3, as DNA: TGCGCCAGCAGCTTGGAAGGTGAGCAGTTCTTC.

V and J are TRBV6-5 and TRBJ2-1, with 10 bases matching TRBD2. Trimming at V came to 7 bases and at J to 4 bases, leaving 7 bases not matched to a gene. Germline V gene sequence: CDR1 MNHEY, CDR2 SVGAGI. The CDR3 has 15 residues. The DNA for the CDR3 is TGTGCCAGCACCACAAGACTAGCGGGTTACAATGAGCAGTTCTTC. It specifies CASTTRLAGYNEQFF.

The chain employs TRBV2 and TRBJ2-3; a weak D match, TRBD2 (5 bases). The CDR3 loop spans 15 amino acids. V was pared by 2 bases and J by 0 bases, with 9 bases between. Germline V gene data show CDR1 as SNHLY and CDR2 as FYNNEI. The chain's CDR3 is CASSEREGSTDTQYF. In DNA, the CDR3 is TGTGCCAGCAGTGAACGAGAGGGAAGCACAGATACGCAGTATTTT.

The chain couples TRBV10-2 to TRBJ2-2; 8 bases are shared with TRBD1. Unmatched junction bases numbered 4, after V lost 8 bases and J lost 5 bases. The CDR3 has 13 amino acids. The germline V gene encodes CDR1 WSHSY and CDR2 SAAADI. The CDR3 is CASGQGRTGELFF. CDR3 bases: TGCGCCAGCGGACAGGGTCGGACCGGGGAGCTGTTTTTT.

This clone was picked up a small number of times. The rearrangement joins TRBV28 to TRBJ1-2; no clear D gene. The ends were cut back, 3 bases at V and 0 bases at J, with 8 bases in the middle. This CDR3 region has 14 residues. Germline-derived CDR1 and CDR2 are MDHEN and SYDVKM. CDR3 residues: CASSFGDSNYGYTF. The CDR3, as DNA: TGTGCCAGCAGTTTTGGAGATTCTAACTATGGCTACACCTTC.

V is TRBV7-9 and J is TRBJ2-7; D ambiguous. This CDR3 spans 14 amino acids. Trimming shortened V by 1 base and J by 2 bases, and 9 bases separated the two germline ends. Germline V CDR1 and CDR2: SEHNR, FQNEAQ (reference sequence). DNA for the CDR3: TGTGCCAGCAGCTTAGTGGGAAACCCCTACGAGCAGTACTTC. This gives the protein CASSLVGNPYEQYF.

This sequence joins TRBV6-1 and TRBJ1-5, with 7 bases fitting TRBD1. V trimming: 4 bases; J trimming: 7 bases; junction bases outside the gene matches: 7. This CDR3 spans 14 amino acids. Germline-derived CDR1 and CDR2 are MNHNS and SASEGT. The CDR3 region is CASSAGQLGQPQHF. In DNA, the CDR3 is TGTGCCAGCAGTGCGGGACAGTTGGGGCAGCCCCAGCATTTT.